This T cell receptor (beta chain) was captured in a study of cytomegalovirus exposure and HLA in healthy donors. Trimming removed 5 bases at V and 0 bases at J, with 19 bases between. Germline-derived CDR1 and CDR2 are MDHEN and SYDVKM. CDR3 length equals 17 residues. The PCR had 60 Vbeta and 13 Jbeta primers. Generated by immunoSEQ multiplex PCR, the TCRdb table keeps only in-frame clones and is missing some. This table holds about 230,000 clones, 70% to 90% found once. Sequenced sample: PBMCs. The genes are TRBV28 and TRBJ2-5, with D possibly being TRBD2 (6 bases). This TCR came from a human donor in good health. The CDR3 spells CASSPIGGSGDQETQYF. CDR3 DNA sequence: TGTGCCAGCAGTCCCATAGGAGGGAGTGGGGACCAAGAGACCCAGTACTTC.